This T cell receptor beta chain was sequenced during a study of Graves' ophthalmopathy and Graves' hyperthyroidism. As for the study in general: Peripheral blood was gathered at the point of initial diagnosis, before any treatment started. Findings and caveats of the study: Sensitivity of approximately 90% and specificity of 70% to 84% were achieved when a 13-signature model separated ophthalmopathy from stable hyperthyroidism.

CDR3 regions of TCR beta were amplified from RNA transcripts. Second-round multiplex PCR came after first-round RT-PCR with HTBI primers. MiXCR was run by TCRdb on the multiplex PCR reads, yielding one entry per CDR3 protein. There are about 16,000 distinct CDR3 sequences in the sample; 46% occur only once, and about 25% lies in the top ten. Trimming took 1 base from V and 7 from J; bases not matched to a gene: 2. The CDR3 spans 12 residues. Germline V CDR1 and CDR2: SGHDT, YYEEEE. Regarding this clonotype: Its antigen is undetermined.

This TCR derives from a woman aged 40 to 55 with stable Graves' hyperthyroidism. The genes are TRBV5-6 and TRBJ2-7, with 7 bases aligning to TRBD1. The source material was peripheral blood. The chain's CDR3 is CASSLMDREQYF. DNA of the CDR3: TGTGCCAGCAGCTTGATGGACAGGGAGCAGTACTTC.